Listed below are T cell receptor beta chains from one sample, sequenced in a study of OX40 agonist ivuxolimab in advanced cancers. The data were produced by immunoSEQ multiplex PCR, yet TCRdb's version contains in-frame clones alone and is incomplete. This table has roughly 97,000 clones, roughly nine tenths appearing once. The specimen was CD4+ or CD8+ T cells sorted from blood, collected in a trial of the OX40 agonist ivuxolimab. The origin of the receptors is an adult with an advanced solid tumor such as melanoma, head and neck, liver or kidney cancer. CDR3s include the opening cysteine and the closing phenylalanine or tryptophan. Fields, in order: V gene, D gene, clone size, J gene, CDR3 protein, CDR3 DNA. A D gene is named only where the DNA matches it firmly. Rows may omit the clone size; those that give it use once, few, many or a size class.

>TRBV6-5|-|-|TRBJ1-1
CASSYNWGLNPEAFF
TGTGCCAGCAGTTATAACTGGGGACTAAACCCTGAAGCTTTCTTT
>TRBV5-6|-|-|TRBJ2-7
CASSLPPTGPRYEQYF
TGTGCCAGCAGCCTCCCCCCGACAGGACCCCGCTACGAGCAGTACTTC
>TRBV6-6|TRBD1|once|TRBJ1-3
CASSSQGREGNTIYF
TGTGCCAGCAGCTCACAGGGGAGGGAAGGAAACACCATATATTTT
>TRBV5-1|TRBD1|-|TRBJ1-2
CASSRQGGEFDGYTF
TGCGCCAGCAGCCGGCAAGGGGGCGAATTTGATGGCTACACCTTC
>TRBV6-5|TRBD1|-|TRBJ1-2
CASSYSRDSLYGYTF
TGTGCCAGCAGTTACTCGAGGGACAGCCTCTATGGCTACACCTTC
>TRBV6-6|-|-|TRBJ1-2
CASCQIETGKYGYTF
TGTGCCAGCTGCCAAATAGAGACAGGAAAGTATGGCTACACCTTC
>TRBV6-1|-|-|TRBJ2-2
CASTRATGNTGELFF
TGTGCCAGCACTAGGGCGACCGGGAACACCGGGGAGCTGTTTTTT
>TRBV27|-|-|TRBJ1-6
CASSYSGQGLGSPLHF
TGTGCCAGCAGTTATTCAGGGCAGGGGTTAGGATCACCCCTCCACTTT
>TRBV19|-|-|TRBJ1-1
CASTLRMNTEAFF
TGTGCCAGTACCCTAAGAATGAACACTGAAGCTTTCTTT
>TRBV11-1|TRBD2|-|TRBJ2-3
CASSRRGRGIADTQYF
TGTGCCAGCAGTCGGCGGGGGAGGGGTATTGCAGATACGCAGTATTTT
>TRBV19|TRBD1|-|TRBJ1-1
CASSPIDRGNTEAFF
TGTGCCAGTAGTCCGATTGACAGGGGGAACACTGAAGCTTTCTTT
>TRBV2|-|once|TRBJ1-4
CASSPYKKLFF
TGTGCCAGCAGTCCTTATAAAAAACTGTTTTTT
>TRBV7-3|TRBD2|-|TRBJ2-1
CASSLAGGGEQFF
TGTGCCAGCAGTTTAGCGGGGGGCGGTGAGCAGTTCTTC
>TRBV7-9|TRBD1|-|TRBJ2-7
CASSPPGQGYEQYF
TGTGCCAGCAGTCCGCCGGGACAGGGTTACGAGCAGTACTTC
>TRBV19|-|-|TRBJ2-7
CASSIGSFYEQYF
TGTGCCAGTAGTATTGGGTCTTTCTACGAGCAGTACTTC
>TRBV30|-|-|TRBJ2-2
CAWKFAGVVGELFF
TGTGCCTGGAAGTTTGCAGGGGTAGTCGGGGAGCTGTTTTTT
>TRBV11-2|-|-|TRBJ1-4
CASSPRLTNEKLFF
TGTGCCAGCAGCCCCCGACTGACTAATGAAAAACTGTTTTTT